These T cell receptor beta chains were read from a single sample in a study of shared clonotypes between healthy human individuals. Method: immunoSEQ multiplex PCR; TCRdb's copy keeps in-frame clones and lacks some. The table shows about 2.5 million clones, with around 90% occurring only once. Material: naive CD4+ T cells from PBMCs. The source is a man in his late teens or twenties in good health. Some clones in this sample may be carry-over from other donors' samples. Both conserved end residues are part of each CDR3. The order of the fields is J gene, clone size, V gene, D gene, CDR3 DNA, CDR3 protein. A D gene is named only where the DNA matches it firmly. Clone size appears in some rows only: once, few, many, or a class for an expanded clone.

>TRBJ1-4|.|TRBV7-2|.
TGTGCCAGCAGCTTAGCCAACCGGGCCACTAATGAAAAACTGTTTTTT
CASSLANRATNEKLFF
>TRBJ2-1|.|TRBV5-3|.
TGTGCCAGAAGCTTGAACGGGCGCGTCAATGAGCAGTTCTTC
CARSLNGRVNEQFF
>TRBJ2-7|.|TRBV6-6|.
TGTGCCAGCAGTGGGGGTTTAGTGTACGAGCAGTACTTC
CASSGGLVYEQYF
>TRBJ2-7|once|TRBV28|TRBD1
TGTGCCAGCAAGCCCGGGACAGGGGAATTCTACGAGCAGTACTTC
CASKPGTGEFYEQYF
>TRBJ2-1|.|TRBV10-1|.
TGCGCCAGCAGTGAGTCACCCGACAGTAACGACAATGAGCAGTTCTTC
CASSESPDSNDNEQFF
>TRBJ2-7|.|TRBV6-1|.
TGTGCCAGCAAGGCCTACCCCTACGAGCAGTACTTC
CASKAYPYEQYF
>TRBJ2-5|.|TRBV5-4|.
TGTGCCAGCGGCCCGGCGGGGAAAGAGACCCAGTACTTC
CASGPAGKETQYF
>TRBJ2-1|.|TRBV7-8|TRBD2
TGTGCCAGCAGCTTAGCCGGGACTAGCGGCTTCAATGAGCAGTTCTTC
CASSLAGTSGFNEQFF
>TRBJ2-2|.|TRBV27|.
TGTGCCAGCAGTTTTACCCCACGGGGTAGCGCCGGGGAGCTGTTTTTT
CASSFTPRGSAGELFF
>TRBJ2-7|once|TRBV27|.
TGTGCCACATCCACTGTCTACGAGCAGTACTTC
CATSTVYEQYF
>TRBJ2-1|.|TRBV10-3|.
TGTGCCATCAGTGAGTCGCCGGTCCGTGGGAAGTACTCCTACAATGAGCAGTTCTTC
CAISESPVRGKYSYNEQFF
>TRBJ2-7|.|TRBV6-5|.
TGTGCCACCACCGGACTTTCCAACGAGCAGTACTTC
CATTGLSNEQYF
>TRBJ1-5|.|TRBV5-8|.
TGTGCCAGCCGGGGTTTGGAATTTTCCAATCAGCCCCAGCATTTT
CASRGLEFSNQPQHF
>TRBJ2-5|.|TRBV5-1|TRBD2
TGCGCCAGCAGCTTGGTCAGCGGGAGCCGGCAAGAGACCCAGTACTTC
CASSLVSGSRQETQYF
>TRBJ2-3|.|TRBV7-3|.
TGTGCCAGCAGCCATTCTGGGACCCCAGATACGCAGTATTTT
CASSHSGTPDTQYF
>TRBJ2-4|.|TRBV7-9|TRBD1
TGTGCCAGCAGCACCCGGGTGGGACAGGAACGAAACATTCAGTACTTC
CASSTRVGQERNIQYF
>TRBJ1-1|.|TRBV10-3|.
TGTGCCATCAGTGAGTCGGCAGCTGAAGCTTTCTTT
CAISESAAEAFF
>TRBJ1-3|.|TRBV7-9|.
TGTGCCAGCAGCCTGCGCCTCCAGGGAGGTATCGGAAACACCATATATTTT
CASSLRLQGGIGNTIYF
>TRBJ2-6|.|TRBV19|TRBD1
TGTGCCAGTAGTATAGACGACAGGGGTGATCACTCTGGGGCCAACGTCCTGACTTTC
CASSIDDRGDHSGANVLTF
>TRBJ2-5|.|TRBV20-1|TRBD2
TGCAGTGCCCTAGCGGGCGAGACCCAGTACTTC
CSALAGETQYF
>TRBJ2-7|.|TRBV25-1|.
TGTGCCAGCAGTGAATTGGCTGTCAGGGTAGGAGAGCAGTACTTC
CASSELAVRVGEQYF
>TRBJ1-2|.|TRBV5-1|.
TGCGCCAGCAGCTTGGGGGTCCCGAGGAGAAACTCTCCCTATGGCTACACCTTC
CASSLGVPRRNSPYGYTF
>TRBJ1-1|.|TRBV5-6|.
TGTGCCAGCAGCTTGGATTCTTCCGGCGGAGCTTTCTTT
CASSLDSSGGAFF
>TRBJ1-2|.|TRBV18|.
TGTGCCAGCTCACCGCCCAACTATGGCTACACCTTC
CASSPPNYGYTF
>TRBJ1-1|.|TRBV7-9|.
TGTGCCAGCAGCTTAGAGGGCGGGCTGGGAGCTTTCTTT
CASSLEGGLGAFF
>TRBJ2-1|.|TRBV28|TRBD2
TGTGCCAGCAGGGACGCGGGAGAAACGCATGAGCAGTTCTTC
CASRDAGETHEQFF
>TRBJ1-3|few|TRBV4-2|.
TGTGCCAGCAGCCAAGACGGCAGAATAAACACCATATATTTT
CASSQDGRINTIYF
>TRBJ1-3|.|TRBV5-1|.
TGCGCCAGCAGCTTGGCCGGGGGATCCGGAAACACCATATATTTT
CASSLAGGSGNTIYF
>TRBJ1-5|.|TRBV6-6|.
TGTGCCAGCACTCTGGGGCAGACCGGCAATCAGCCCCAGCATTTT
CASTLGQTGNQPQHF
>TRBJ2-3|.|TRBV29-1|.
TGCAGCGCCGAGACTGATACGCAGTATTTT
CSAETDTQYF
>TRBJ2-7|.|TRBV30|.
TGTGCCTGGAGTGTAGGCCGTGGAGCGGTGGGCTACGAGCAGTACTTC
CAWSVGRGAVGYEQYF
>TRBJ2-1|.|TRBV9|.
TGTGCCAGCAGCGTCTTCTCCGGGACCGCCTTGGGTGAGCAGTTCTTC
CASSVFSGTALGEQFF
>TRBJ2-1|.|TRBV6-4|.
TGTGCCAGCAGCACAAGGAGGGCAGACTCCTACAATGAGCAGTTCTTC
CASSTRRADSYNEQFF
>TRBJ2-2|.|TRBV18|TRBD1
TGTGCCAGCTCACCCCCGGGACAGGGGGGAACCGGGGAGCTGTTTTTT
CASSPPGQGGTGELFF
>TRBJ2-7|.|TRBV2|.
TGTGCCAGCAGTGAGGCAGCCTCCTACGAGCAGTACTTC
CASSEAASYEQYF
>TRBJ2-7|.|TRBV5-4|TRBD1
TGTGCCAGCAGCTTGGGGGGACAGGGACCCTACGAGCAGTACTTC
CASSLGGQGPYEQYF
>TRBJ1-5|.|TRBV27|.
TGTGCCAGCAGTCCGCGCGGGAGGGCGGGTTCGCAGCCCCAGCATTTT
CASSPRGRAGSQPQHF
>TRBJ2-3|.|TRBV19|TRBD2
TGTGCCAGTAGCGAGACGGGGGGGAGACCAGATACGCAGTATTTT
CASSETGGRPDTQYF
>TRBJ2-7|once|TRBV19|TRBD1
TGTGCCAGTACCCGGACAGGGAGCTCCTACGAGCAGTACTTC
CASTRTGSSYEQYF
>TRBJ1-1|.|TRBV7-2|.
TGTGCCAGCAGCTTAGGTTCGGGAGGCACTGAAGCTTTCTTT
CASSLGSGGTEAFF
>TRBJ2-5|.|TRBV7-9|.
TGTGCCAGCAGCTTAGGCCTACTAGCAGAAGAGACCCAGTACTTC
CASSLGLLAEETQYF
>TRBJ2-1|.|TRBV9|TRBD1
TGTGCCAGCAACACAGGGGGGTACGGCAATGAGCAGTTCTTC
CASNTGGYGNEQFF
>TRBJ1-5|.|TRBV29-1|.
TGCAGCGCCTTCGGGCCAGCAGGGCCCCAGCATTTT
CSAFGPAGPQHF
>TRBJ2-6|.|TRBV27|TRBD1
TGTGCCAGCAGTTCCTACTTGGACAGGGGGCGCGGGGCCAACGTCCTGACTTTC
CASSSYLDRGRGANVLTF
>TRBJ1-1|.|TRBV2|.
TGTGCCAGCAGTGAGTTCAGGAGTGCTGAAGCTTTCTTT
CASSEFRSAEAFF
>TRBJ2-5|.|TRBV27|.
TGTGCCAGCTACCCCTACACGGGGGGCGCAAGGGAGACCCAGTACTTC
CASYPYTGGARETQYF
>TRBJ1-4|once|TRBV15|.
TGTGCCACCAGCACCAGTCGGGTAATTGGTGAAAAACTGTTTTTT
CATSTSRVIGEKLFF
>TRBJ1-2|.|TRBV13|.
TGTGCCAGCAGCTCGGCGGACAGCGGACTGTATGGCTACACCTTC
CASSSADSGLYGYTF
>TRBJ2-1|.|TRBV9|.
TGTGCCAGCAGCGTGGGCACGAGGTCCTACAATGAGCAGTTCTTC
CASSVGTRSYNEQFF
>TRBJ2-5|.|TRBV4-3|.
TGCGCCAGCAGCCAAGTCGCTGAGACCCAGTACTTC
CASSQVAETQYF
>TRBJ1-1|.|TRBV28|.
TGTGCCAGCAGTTCCCCAGGAGGCATAAATGAAGCTTTCTTT
CASSSPGGINEAFF
>TRBJ1-2|.|TRBV5-1|.
TGCGCCAGCACTCCTGGGGCCTACCCCCACTATGGCTACACCTTC
CASTPGAYPHYGYTF
>TRBJ2-5|.|TRBV6-5|.
TGTGCCAGCAGTTACTCTGCGGGAAACCAAGAGACCCAGTACTTC
CASSYSAGNQETQYF
>TRBJ2-1|.|TRBV5-1|TRBD2
TGCGCCAGCAGCTTGACTAGCGGATACAATGAGCAGTTCTTC
CASSLTSGYNEQFF
>TRBJ2-3|.|TRBV15|TRBD2
TGTGCCACCAGCAGAGGAGGGACTAGCGGGATGAGGGATACGCAGTATTTT
CATSRGGTSGMRDTQYF
>TRBJ2-2|.|TRBV11-2|TRBD2
TGTGCCAGCAGCCGCCGGCCCACACTAGCGGGAGCATTCCAGGGGGAGCTGTTTTTT
CASSRRPTLAGAFQGELFF
>TRBJ1-2|once|TRBV4-1|.
TGCGCCAGCAGCCGGGAGGTCGGGGTTTATGGCTACACCTTC
CASSREVGVYGYTF
>TRBJ1-2|.|TRBV19|.
TGTGCCAGTAGTATAGGGGCCGGACAGCTGATCTATGGCTACACCTTC
CASSIGAGQLIYGYTF
>TRBJ1-4|.|TRBV7-8|.
TGTGCCAGCAGCTTAGCGCTCCCAGGGTCTAATGAAAAACTGTTTTTT
CASSLALPGSNEKLFF
>TRBJ2-7|.|TRBV27|.
TGTGCCAGCAGTTTGTCAGGGATCGAGCAGTACTTC
CASSLSGIEQYF